This T cell receptor (beta chain) was retrieved from a study of beta chain features in type 1 diabetes. The whole isolated RNA underwent reverse transcription, so sequencing captured expressed TCRB transcripts. Using immunoSEQ multiplex PCR, the repertoire was profiled, and TCRdb retains in-frame clones only, with some absent. Among under 350,000 clones, about 8.5% were seen once, and the ten largest hold approximately 1%. The CDR3 is 17 amino acids. Per germline, CDR1 SGHVS and CDR2 FQNEAQ. Trimming at V came to 3 bases and at J to 6 bases, leaving 12 bases not matched to a gene. Each population that was sorted was more than 95% pure.

This chain connects TRBV7-8 to TRBJ2-1, with TRBD2 matching over 9 bases. Sample: central memory CD4+ T cells from blood. The clonotype was recovered from a woman between 18 and 29 years old in good health. CDR3 loop: CASSLIRVGLASNEQFF. The CDR3 DNA is TGTGCCAGCAGCTTGATACGGGTGGGACTAGCATCCAATGAGCAGTTCTTC.